The T cell receptor beta chain under discussion was sequenced for a study of cytomegalovirus exposure and HLA in healthy donors. The wider study: The early release's HLA-typed donors yielded 65 million to 85 million unique TCRs. Findings and limits, study-wide: The productive fraction for most TCR beta V segments was about 87% or about 30% in an earlier analysis. The availability of immune exposure information extended only to CMV serostatus.

A word on this clone: The antigen remains unidentified. This same CDR3 is encoded by further DNA sequences in the sample.

Primers included in the PCR were 60 Vbeta and 13 Jbeta primers. Data came from immunoSEQ multiplex PCR; TCRdb stores just in-frame clones and leaves some out. This sample has approximately 170,000 clones, with 68% found just once. The sample taken for sequencing was PBMCs. The clonotype comes from a man in his fifties in good health and CMV-seronegative.

CDR3 protein: CASSLVRGGGEKLFF. The CDR3 DNA follows: TGTGCCAGCAGCTTAGTCAGAGGGGGTGGTGAAAAACTGTTTTTT. The V call is TRBV11-2, the J call TRBJ1-4, with D possibly matching TRBD1 (6 bases). V was shortened by 1 base and J by 7 bases, with 13 bases between the two germline ends. Germline assignment: CDR1 SGHAT and CDR2 FQNNGV. This CDR3 is 15 amino acids long.